The rows below give T cell receptor beta chains drawn from one sample of a study of blood T cell repertoires in COVID-19. TCRdb's table, derived via immunoSEQ multiplex PCR, lists solely in-frame clones and lacks some. The sample lists 150,000 to 200,000 clones; 82% were seen once. The sequenced sample was peripheral blood. These receptors were obtained from a woman aged 65 to 85 with acute or convalescent COVID-19. Each CDR3 is given with its conserved first and last residue. The D gene is left open where the match is weak. Some rows mark clone size as missing; the rest say once, few, many or name a class of expanded clone.

J | V | size | D | CDR3 | DNA
TRBJ2-5 | TRBV7-9 | - | - | CASSLGPGLGTQYF | TGTGCCAGCAGCTTAGGTCCAGGACTGGGGACCCAGTACTTC
TRBJ2-7 | TRBV28 | - | TRBD2 | CASSGQERGTYEQYF | TGTGCCAGCAGTGGGCAGGAGCGGGGTACCTACGAGCAGTACTTC
TRBJ2-7 | TRBV6-2/TRBV6-3 | - | TRBD2 | CASSYPFASGGAYEQYF | TGTGCCAGCAGTTACCCCTTCGCTTCCGGGGGGGCCTACGAGCAGTACTTC
TRBJ1-6 | TRBV10-3 | - | - | CAISALQGEGSPLHF | TGTGCCATCAGTGCATTACAGGGTGAGGGATCACCCCTCCACTTT
TRBJ1-2 | TRBV15 | - | TRBD1 | CATSDQQGANYGYTF | TGTGCCACCAGCGATCAACAGGGGGCCAACTATGGCTACACCTTC
TRBJ2-5 | TRBV5-6 | - | TRBD2 | CASRYSGGEETQYF | TGTGCCAGCAGGTATAGCGGGGGGGAAGAGACCCAGTACTTC
TRBJ1-1 | TRBV7-9 | - | TRBD1 | CASSLAQGADTEAFF | TGTGCCAGCAGCTTAGCACAGGGGGCCGACACTGAAGCTTTCTTT
TRBJ1-2 | TRBV3-1/TRBV3-2 | few | - | CASSQDPRAGYTF | TGTGCCAGCAGCCAAGATCCAAGAGCTGGCTACACCTTC
TRBJ1-2 | TRBV28 | - | TRBD1 | CASSLSQGGDGGYTF | TGTGCCAGCAGTTTGAGTCAGGGGGGTGATGGAGGCTACACCTTC
TRBJ2-4 | TRBV5-1 | - | TRBD1 | CASSRTGPDKNIQYF | TGCGCCAGCTCCAGGACAGGGCCCGACAAAAACATTCAGTACTTC
TRBJ2-7 | TRBV6-5 | - | - | CATTEPGGTYEQYF | TGTGCCACAACAGAACCCGGGGGAACCTACGAGCAGTACTTC
TRBJ2-3 | TRBV18 | - | - | CASSPDITDTQYF | TGTGCCAGCTCACCGGACATCACAGATACGCAGTATTTT
TRBJ2-1 | TRBV4-3 | - | - | CASSQDRVHEQFF | TGCGCCAGCAGCCAAGACAGGGTCCATGAGCAGTTCTTC
TRBJ2-1 | TRBV7-2 | once | TRBD2 | CASSFSGGGWSYNEQFF | TGTGCCAGCAGCTTTAGCGGGGGGGGCTGGTCCTACAATGAGCAGTTCTTC
TRBJ1-1 | TRBV2 | - | TRBD1 | CASREGQAYEAFF | TGTGCCAGCAGAGAGGGACAGGCCTATGAAGCTTTCTTT
TRBJ2-5 | TRBV5-4 | - | - | CASSSTRGKASETQYF | TGTGCCAGCAGCTCAACGCGGGGTAAAGCGTCGGAGACCCAGTACTTC
TRBJ1-1 | TRBV11-3 | - | TRBD1 | CASSLGDRRDTEAFF | TGTGCCAGCAGCTTAGGGGACAGGAGGGACACTGAAGCTTTCTTT
TRBJ1-1 | TRBV19 | - | - | CASSLDSASDTEAFF | TGTGCCAGTAGCCTGGACAGCGCCTCGGACACTGAAGCTTTCTTT
TRBJ2-3 | TRBV15 | - | - | CATSRDGWERGWTDTQYF | TGTGCCACCAGCAGAGATGGGTGGGAGAGGGGGTGGACAGATACGCAGTATTTT
TRBJ1-5 | TRBV9 | - | - | CASSTDSNQPQHF | TGTGCCAGCAGCACAGATAGCAATCAGCCCCAGCATTTT
TRBJ1-5 | TRBV6-5 | - | - | CASMSGRFSNQPQHF | TGTGCCAGCATGTCTGGGAGGTTTAGCAATCAGCCCCAGCATTTT
TRBJ2-7 | TRBV11-1 | - | - | CASSLPLRLDEQYF | TGTGCCAGCAGCTTACCTCTCAGGCTGGATGAGCAGTACTTC
TRBJ1-1 | TRBV18 | - | TRBD1 | CASSTTGVLNTEAFF | TGTGCCAGCTCAACTACAGGGGTCCTGAACACTGAAGCTTTCTTT
TRBJ2-1 | TRBV6-5 | - | TRBD2 | CASGLAGGVYNEQFF | TGTGCCAGCGGACTAGCGGGAGGGGTCTACAATGAGCAGTTCTTC
TRBJ2-3 | TRBV7-2 | - | - | CASSLDPSSGQYF | TGTGCCAGCAGCTTAGATCCTAGCTCGGGGCAGTATTTT
TRBJ1-4 | TRBV20-1 | few | - | CSARKGEKLFF | TGCAGTGCTAGGAAGGGGGAAAAACTGTTTTTT
TRBJ1-5 | TRBV18 | - | TRBD1 | CASSSGTGGSNQPQHF | TGTGCCAGCTCGTCCGGGACAGGGGGAAGCAATCAGCCCCAGCATTTT
TRBJ2-5 | TRBV6-5 | - | TRBD1 | CASSEGATQETQYF | TGTGCCAGCAGCGAGGGGGCTACCCAAGAGACCCAGTACTTC
TRBJ1-3 | TRBV18 | - | TRBD1 | CASSPSGGQGASGNTIYF | TGTGCCAGCTCACCATCCGGGGGACAGGGGGCTTCTGGAAACACCATATATTTT
TRBJ1-2 | TRBV5-1 | - | TRBD1 | CASSWGQDLYGYTF | TGCGCCAGCAGCTGGGGACAGGACCTCTATGGCTACACCTTC
TRBJ2-1 | TRBV4-3 | - | TRBD2 | CASSQVATSGGEEQFF | TGCGCCAGCAGCCAAGTCGCCACTAGCGGGGGTGAGGAGCAGTTCTTC
TRBJ1-3 | TRBV5-6 | - | - | CASSFNEGIGGNTIYF | TGTGCCAGCAGCTTTAACGAGGGAATAGGAGGAAACACCATATATTTT
TRBJ2-1 | TRBV3-1/TRBV3-2 | - | TRBD2 | CASSHSHAGLQFF | TGTGCCAGCAGCCACAGCCATGCGGGACTACAGTTCTTC
TRBJ1-5 | TRBV2 | - | - | CASRGEYSNQPQHF | TGTGCCAGCAGGGGAGAGTATAGCAATCAGCCCCAGCATTTT
TRBJ2-1 | TRBV2 | once | - | CASTQVSYNEQFF | TGTGCCAGCACGCAGGTCTCCTACAATGAGCAGTTCTTC
TRBJ2-1 | TRBV11-2 | - | TRBD2 | CASSLNAGLASYNEQFF | TGTGCCAGCAGCTTAAATGCGGGACTAGCCTCCTACAATGAGCAGTTCTTC
TRBJ2-7 | TRBV19 | - | - | CASSIPPGSGAAYEQYF | TGTGCCAGTAGTATCCCCCCTGGTTCAGGGGCAGCCTACGAGCAGTACTTC
TRBJ2-1 | TRBV4-3 | - | TRBD2 | CASSQEMGPSGNNEQFF | TGCGCCAGCAGCCAAGAAATGGGGCCTAGCGGGAACAATGAGCAGTTCTTC
TRBJ2-3 | TRBV9 | - | - | CASSLGGGPLTDTQYF | TGTGCCAGCAGCTTAGGAGGGGGACCACTCACAGATACGCAGTATTTT
TRBJ2-1 | TRBV6-6 | - | - | CASSYSGRVNEQFF | TGTGCCAGCAGTTACTCTGGCAGGGTGAATGAGCAGTTCTTC
TRBJ2-3 | TRBV4-3 | - | TRBD2 | CASSPAWGTRQDTQYF | TGCGCCAGCAGCCCCGCGTGGGGGACTAGACAAGATACGCAGTATTTT
TRBJ1-1 | TRBV28 | - | - | CASSFTSRAFF | TGTGCCAGCAGTTTTACATCCCGCGCTTTCTTT
TRBJ1-6 | TRBV6-1 | - | - | CASSEPGHGFSPLHF | TGTGCCAGCAGTGAACCGGGACACGGCTTTTCACCCCTCCACTTT
TRBJ2-3 | TRBV5-1 | - | TRBD1 | CASSLRDRGTDTQYF | TGCGCCAGCAGCCTCCGGGACAGGGGGACAGATACGCAGTATTTT
TRBJ2-4 | TRBV18 | - | - | CASSPPDRAKNIQYF | TGTGCCAGCTCACCACCTGACAGAGCCAAAAACATTCAGTACTTC
TRBJ2-2 | TRBV3-1/TRBV3-2 | - | - | CASSQEFWSRGIGGELFF | TGTGCCAGCAGCCAGGAATTCTGGTCCCGCGGGATTGGCGGGGAGCTGTTTTTT
TRBJ2-7 | TRBV5-4 | - | TRBD2 | CASSLGSGAQYEQYF | TGTGCCAGCAGCTTGGGTAGCGGGGCTCAATACGAGCAGTACTTC
TRBJ2-3 | TRBV4-3 | - | TRBD2 | CASSQEFSGSDTQYF | TGCGCCAGCAGCCAAGAATTTAGCGGGAGTGATACGCAGTATTTT
TRBJ2-5 | TRBV5-1 | - | TRBD2 | CASSLVPSGGQETQYF | TGCGCCAGCAGCTTGGTGCCTAGCGGGGGCCAAGAGACCCAGTACTTC
TRBJ1-5 | TRBV28 | - | - | CASSLYVLVRAGEPQHF | TGTGCCAGCAGTTTATACGTACTTGTTAGGGCGGGTGAGCCCCAGCATTTT
TRBJ1-1 | TRBV4-3 | - | - | CASSQAYRVGELNTEAFF | TGCGCCAGCAGCCAGGCTTACAGGGTCGGGGAATTGAACACTGAAGCTTTCTTT
TRBJ2-5 | TRBV13 | - | - | CASSWGLLETQYF | TGTGCCAGCAGCTGGGGACTGCTGGAGACCCAGTACTTC
TRBJ1-6 | TRBV18 | - | - | CASSLGNRRPLHF | TGTGCCAGCTCACTAGGGAACAGGAGACCCCTCCACTTT
TRBJ1-2 | TRBV7-2 | few | TRBD1 | CASSLLGQGKFYGYTF | TGTGCCAGCAGCTTACTTGGACAGGGAAAATTCTATGGCTACACCTTC
TRBJ2-7 | TRBV28 | - | TRBD2 | CASSFSGTPDGQYF | TGTGCCAGCAGTTTTAGCGGGACTCCCGACGGGCAGTACTTC
TRBJ2-3 | TRBV7-2 | - | TRBD2 | CASSPTSGTDTQYF | TGTGCCAGCAGCCCCACTAGCGGCACAGATACGCAGTATTTT
TRBJ1-1 | TRBV15 | - | TRBD1 | CATSRVLQGVGTEAFF | TGTGCCACCAGCAGAGTCCTACAGGGGGTAGGCACTGAAGCTTTCTTT
TRBJ2-7 | TRBV28 | few | TRBD1 | CASSSGTAAYEQYF | TGTGCCAGCAGTTCAGGGACAGCTGCTTACGAGCAGTACTTC
TRBJ2-1 | TRBV20-1 | once | TRBD2 | CSASSVAGVVVNEQFF | TGCAGTGCTAGTTCGGTAGCGGGAGTGGTTGTTAATGAGCAGTTCTTC
TRBJ2-4 | TRBV28 | - | - | CASSPPALAVAKNIQYF | TGTGCCAGCAGTCCCCCCGCGCTAGCCGTAGCCAAAAACATTCAGTACTTC